The 27 T cell receptor beta chains below come from one sample, sequenced in a study of CD8 T cells in ankylosing spondylitis. Study-wide results and caveats: Made up of fewer than 10 highly homologous variants, a TCR beta motif appeared characteristic of ankylosing spondylitis blood.

The antigens for these receptors are not known. Each CDR3 protein gets one entry after TCRdb re-called the 5' RACE reads with MiXCR. Of some 130,000 distinct CDR3 sequences in the sample, more than 15% were seen once. The sample taken for sequencing was blood, either unsorted or a sorted T cell fraction (not recorded which). These receptors all stem from a male donor with ankylosing spondylitis.

This clonotype was found a few times. The chain couples TRBV20-1 to TRBJ1-6; tentatively, D is TRBD1 (5 bases). Deletions cut 6 bases from V and 0 bases from J, with 12 bases between. Germline loops: CDR1 DFQATT, CDR2 SNEGSKA (reference sequence). The CDR3 extends over 15 amino acids. CDR3 DNA sequence: TGCAGTGCCATGGGACCTACCTCCTATAATTCACCCCTCCACTTT. Its protein product is CSAMGPTSYNSPLHF.

On this clonotype: An end of the junction differs from the germline gene, which may be a read error. The gene calls are TRBV3-1 and TRBJ2-1, with 12 bases aligning to TRBD2. The CDR3 is made up of 17 amino acids. CDR1 is LGHDT and CDR2 is YNNKEL in the germline V gene (reference sequence). The CDR3 DNA is TGTGCCAGCTGCCAAGCCCCTAGCGGGAGGGGGGACAATGAGCAGTTCTTC. Translation gives CASCQAPSGRGDNEQFF.

This chain connects TRBV27 to TRBJ2-7; D gene unclear. Trimming took 2 bases from V and 2 from J, leaving 13 bases between them. Germline lookup yields CDR1 MNHEY and CDR2 SMNVEV (reference sequence). The CDR3 totals 15 residues. The CDR3 nucleotides are TGTGCCAGCAGTTTAGGTCCGGTCCGGGCCTACGAGCAGTACTTC. Its translation: CASSLGPVRAYEQYF.

The chain links TRBV5-5 to TRBJ2-5; D unresolved. Per the germline V gene, CDR1 is SGHKS and CDR2 is YYEKEE (reference sequence). This CDR3 is 11 amino acids long. The V end was cut by 3 bases, the J end by 5 bases, with 5 bases between. Written as DNA, the CDR3 is TGTGCCAGCAGCTGGAGCGAGACCCAGTACTTC. It yields the protein CASSWSETQYF.

The rearrangement uses TRBV27 and TRBJ1-5; 8 nucleotides line up with TRBD1. V shed 5 bases, J shed 2 bases, and the junction held 2 bases outside the gene matches. Germline V lookup: CDR1 MNHEY, CDR2 SMNVEV (reference sequence). This CDR3 comprises 14 residues. The CDR3 DNA follows: TGTGCCAGCAGTCGGGGACAGGGCAATCAGCCCCAGCATTTT. Amino acids: CASSRGQGNQPQHF.

The V and J genes are TRBV3-1 and TRBJ1-4; a weak D match, TRBD1 (5 bases). The CDR3 runs 15 residues. Germline CDR1 reads LGHDT; CDR2 reads YNNKEL (reference sequence). Deletions cut 1 base from V and 5 bases from J, with 11 bases between. The CDR3: CASSQAWDVNEKLFF. The CDR3 DNA reads TGTGCCAGCAGCCAAGCGTGGGACGTGAATGAAAAACTGTTTTTT.

The chain links TRBV4-1 to TRBJ2-5; the D gene is possibly TRBD1 (5 bases). The CDR3 is made up of 15 amino acids. Germline V gene lookup returns CDR1 MGHRA and CDR2 YSYEKL. V gave up 5 bases and J gave up 3 bases, with 16 bases separating them. CDR3 sequence reads: CASSSHLLREETQYF. The CDR3 DNA sequence: TGCGCCAGCAGCTCCCACCTCCTCAGGGAAGAGACCCAGTACTTC.

This sequence joins TRBV12-3 or TRBV12-4 and TRBJ2-2; D gene uncertain. There are 17 residues in the CDR3. V was clipped by 6 bases and J by 3 bases, with 20 bases between them. The CDR3: CASSYAPVQRYTGELFF. Written as DNA, the CDR3 is TGTGCCAGCAGCTATGCCCCGGTTCAACGATACACCGGGGAGCTGTTTTTT.

This clonotype came up many times. The rearrangement uses TRBV14 and TRBJ2-7; 8 positions agree with TRBD2. Germline CDR1 is SGHDN and CDR2 is FVKESK. J gave up 3 bases and V 2 bases, and 6 bases lay outside the gene matches. CDR3 length: 15 residues. The CDR3 coding sequence is TGTGCCAGCAGCCAACAAGGACTAGCTGGCTACGAGCAGTACTTC. It codes for CASSQQGLAGYEQYF.

J is TRBJ2-1 and V is TRBV21-1; the DNA was not used to check the table's D call, TRBD1. TRBV21-1 is a pseudogene segment. The CDR3 has 14 amino acids. In nucleotides, the CDR3 is TGTGCCCAGCACCCACGGGGGGAATACAATGAGCAGTTCTTC. It is translated as CAQHPRGEYNEQFF.

The gene calls are TRBV7-2 and TRBJ2-6, with 7 bases matching TRBD2. Losses at the gene ends were 5 bases for V and 8 bases for J; bases not matched to a gene: 9. This CDR3 comprises 15 residues. Germline V lookup: CDR1 SGHTA, CDR2 FQGNSA. CDR3 amino acids: CASSALSGGTNVLTF. In DNA form, the CDR3 reads TGTGCCAGCAGCGCCCTGTCGGGGGGTACCAACGTCCTGACTTTC.

This clonotype came up a few times. The chain is built from TRBV4-2 and TRBJ1-1, with 8 bases fitting TRBD1. CDR3 length equals 20 residues. CDR1 is LGHNA and CDR2 is YNFKEQ in the germline V gene. The V segment lost 1 base and the J segment 0 bases; nucleotides outside the gene matches: 16. This chain's CDR3 is CASSQGSQTGAGGLNTEAFF. The CDR3 DNA is TGTGCCAGCAGCCAAGGGTCACAGACAGGGGCGGGAGGGTTGAACACTGAAGCTTTCTTT.

The chain links TRBV28 to TRBJ2-3, with D tentatively TRBD2 (6 bases). This CDR3 region has 15 residues. The germline gives CDR1 MDHEN, CDR2 SYDVKM. The V end was cut by 3 bases, the J end by 4 bases, with 14 bases between. The CDR3 is CASSFPTSFPDTQYF. The CDR3, as DNA: TGTGCCAGCAGTTTTCCCACTAGCTTTCCAGATACGCAGTATTTT.

This clonotype was seen more than once but under ten times. The chain is built from TRBV11-2 and TRBJ1-2, with TRBD1 as a possible D gene (6 bases). From germline, CDR1 is SGHAT and CDR2 FQNNGV. This CDR3 is 12 amino acids long. V lost 11 bases and J 4 bases, leaving 14 bases between the germline ends. This CDR3 is CAGGDSLYGYTF. The CDR3 DNA follows: TGTGCCGGGGGCGACAGCCTCTATGGCTACACCTTC.

There are a few counts of this clonotype. The V and J genes are TRBV7-8 and TRBJ2-1, with D unresolved. The CDR3 extends over 13 amino acids. V dropped 7 bases and J dropped 10 bases, with 17 bases sitting between them. CDR1 is SGHVS, CDR2 FQNEAQ, per germline. The CDR3 loop is CASTYKAEWEQFF. The CDR3, as DNA: TGTGCCAGCACCTACAAGGCTGAGTGGGAGCAGTTCTTC.

This clonotype has only a few counts. The V gene is TRBV27, the J gene TRBJ2-5, with TRBD2 matching 7 bases. This CDR3 is built from 15 residues. Germline V gives CDR1 MNHEY, CDR2 SMNVEV (reference sequence). Losses at the gene ends were 3 bases for V and 4 bases for J; bases not matched to a gene: 8. The CDR3 sequence is CASSFRAGSPETQYF. The CDR3 coding sequence is TGTGCCAGCAGTTTTAGAGCGGGGTCTCCAGAGACCCAGTACTTC.

In this sample, this clonotype turned up a few times. The chain recombines TRBV2 with TRBJ2-5; TRBD2 agrees at 9 bases. Germline values: CDR1 SNHLY, CDR2 FYNNEI. V lost 1 base, J lost 2 bases, and 5 bases stayed unmatched. This CDR3 has 16 amino acids. The CDR3 here is CASSEEASGVQETQYF. CDR3 DNA: TGTGCCAGCAGTGAAGAGGCTAGCGGGGTTCAAGAGACCCAGTACTTC.

This clonotype was counted ten times or more. The chain uses TRBV4-2 and TRBJ2-1, with a tentative D call TRBD1 (6 bases). The germline V and J ends were trimmed by 1 base and 8 bases, with 21 bases remaining between them. Germline CDR1 is LGHNA and CDR2 is YNFKEQ. The CDR3 is 17 residues long. The CDR3 bases are TGTGCCAGCAGCCAAGGCATGGGGGCGGAAGCGTGGTATGAGCAGTTCTTC. This translates into CASSQGMGAEAWYEQFF.

This clonotype was picked up a small number of times. The V gene is TRBV10-3, the J gene TRBJ1-3, with D unresolved. Per germline, CDR1 ENHRY and CDR2 SYGVKD. V lost 6 bases and J lost 5, with 17 bases in between. This CDR3 region has 15 residues. CDR3 sequence reads: CAIRPPIASRNTIYF. The CDR3 DNA reads TGTGCCATCAGGCCCCCCATCGCGTCCCGAAACACCATATATTTT.

The CDR3 protein is CASSFWGSGDTEQYF. The CDR3 region has the DNA TGTGCCAGCAGTTTCTGGGGCTCAGGTGATACCGAGCAGTACTTC. The chain links TRBV27 to TRBJ2-7, with D maybe TRBD1 (5 bases). Germline CDR1 and CDR2: MNHEY and SMNVEV (reference sequence). The CDR3 totals 15 residues. V was shortened by 3 bases and J by 6 bases, with 18 bases between the two germline ends.

This chain links TRBV20-1 with TRBJ2-7, with D possibly being TRBD1 (5 bases). Germline CDR1 reads DFQATT; CDR2 reads SNEGSKA (reference sequence). The CDR3 covers 12 residues. V was cut by 6 bases and J by 4 bases, with 13 bases left in between. The CDR3 reads CSAWTSPYEQYF. CDR3 DNA: TGCAGTGCCTGGACAAGTCCTTACGAGCAGTACTTC.

This clonotype was observed a few times. The V gene is TRBV19, the J gene TRBJ2-5; unclear D gene. V gave up 3 bases and J gave up 1 base, with 9 bases separating them. This CDR3 spans 14 amino acids. Germline V CDR1 and CDR2: LNHDA, SQIVND (reference sequence). CDR3 bases: TGTGCCAGTAGTATCCCTGACATCCAAGAGACCCAGTACTTC. It is translated as CASSIPDIQETQYF.

This rearrangement joins TRBV9 to TRBJ2-3; D is uncertain. The CDR3 contains 13 residues. Deletions cut 3 bases from V and 5 bases from J, with 10 bases between. Germline V lookup: CDR1 SGDLS, CDR2 YYNGEE. For the CDR3, the DNA is TGTGCCAGCAGCGGCGGTCGGATAGATACGCAGTATTTT. Its protein is CASSGGRIDTQYF.

Only a few counts were recorded for this clonotype. This sequence joins TRBV29-1 and TRBJ2-1; 10 bases fit TRBD2. CDR3 length equals 13 residues. Unmatched junction bases numbered 9, after V lost 7 bases and J lost 9 bases. CDR1 SQVTM and CDR2 ANQGSEA come from the germline V gene. Here the CDR3 DNA reads TGCAGCGCAGAGCGGGAGGGGTCGAGTGAGCAGTTCTTC. Encoded protein: CSAEREGSSEQFF.

V and J are TRBV20-1 and TRBJ2-2; TRBD2 might be the D (5 bases). V lost 4 bases and J 7 bases, leaving 16 bases between the germline ends. The CDR3 spans 14 residues. Germline V lookup: CDR1 DFQATT, CDR2 SNEGSKA (reference sequence). Here the CDR3 DNA reads TGCAGTGCTACCCTTGGCGGACTTGGCGGGGAGCTGTTTTTT. Translating gives CSATLGGLGGELFF.

This clonotype was seen a few times. V usage is TRBV7-9 and J usage is TRBJ2-1; 9 bases line up with TRBD2. V trimming: 5 bases; J trimming: 1 base; junction bases outside the gene matches: 3. Germline CDR1 is SEHNR and CDR2 is FQNEAQ (reference sequence). The CDR3 has 15 residues. The CDR3, as DNA: TGTGCCAGCAGCGGTAGCGGGAGATCCTACAATGAGCAGTTCTTC. Translated: CASSGSGRSYNEQFF.

In this sample, this clonotype turned up a few times. The J gene is TRBJ2-5, the V gene TRBV6-1; 11 nucleotides align to TRBD2. V trimming: 3 bases; J trimming: 1 base; junction bases outside the gene matches: 1. Germline CDR1 and CDR2: MNHNS and SASEGT. The CDR3 sequence is 15 residues long. The chain's CDR3 is CASSEGLAVQETQYF. In nucleotides, the CDR3 is TGTGCCAGCAGTGAGGGACTAGCGGTCCAAGAGACCCAGTACTTC.